Following are 10 T cell receptor beta chains from one sample sequenced in a study of blood T cell repertoires in COVID-19 (dated by TCRdb to about 2020). Libraries were built with the immunoSEQ multiplex PCR assay. TCRdb mirrors the immuneACCESS table, restricted to in-frame sequences. Some clones are absent from its copies; in checked studies, under half trace to an unresolved V gene, and the reason for the others is unknown. This sample lists approximately 75,000 clones; roughly 70% were detected once. The ten most abundant clones make up 2.6% of the sample. Source material: peripheral blood. The receptors here all came from a human donor with acute or convalescent COVID-19. The donor label of this sample is uncertain.

The chain recombines TRBV6-4 with TRBJ1-2; D call uncertain. Germline assignment: CDR1 MRHNA and CDR2 SNTAGT. The V end was cut by 6 bases, the J end by 8 bases, with 16 bases between. The CDR3 length is 13 residues. CDR3 coding DNA: TGTGCCAGCAGCCTTGGACTACATCGGGGCTACACCTTC. Amino acid sequence: CASSLGLHRGYTF.

The chain recombines TRBV3-1 (or the pseudogene TRBV3-2) with TRBJ1-5; maybe TRBD1 (6 bases). CDR3 length: 15 amino acids. V was shortened by 1 base and J by 4 bases, with 11 bases between the two germline ends. Per germline, CDR1 LGHDT and CDR2 YNNKEL (reference sequence). CDR3 amino acids: CASSQGTARNQPQHF. The CDR3 DNA follows: TGTGCCAGCAGCCAAGGGACAGCGAGGAATCAGCCCCAGCATTTT.

This clone was seen a handful of times. The rearrangement links TRBV18 to TRBJ2-7; D perhaps matches TRBD2 (7 bases). V lost 4 bases and J 4 bases, leaving 14 bases between the germline ends. The CDR3 spans 14 residues. The germline gives CDR1 KGHSH, CDR2 LQKENI. DNA of the CDR3: TGTGCCAGCTCACGCCCGGGGGGCGCGTACGAGCAGTACTTC. Protein: CASSRPGGAYEQYF.

The count of this clone is one. V gene TRBV12-5 combines with J gene TRBJ2-1; D may be TRBD1 (6 bases). Germline loops: CDR1 LGHNT, CDR2 FRNRAP. This CDR3 region has 14 residues. The V end lost 3 bases, the J end lost 3 bases, and 9 bases lay between the germline ends. DNA for the CDR3: TGTGCTAGTGGTTTCAGGGGTTACTACAATGAGCAGTTCTTC. Translated, it gives CASGFRGYYNEQFF. Full variable domain (rest looked up from reference TRBV12-5 and TRBJ2-1): DARVTQTPRHKVTEMGQEVTMRCQPILGHNTVFWYRQTMMQGLELLAYFRNRAPLDDSGMPKDRFSAEMPDATLATLKIQPSEPRDSAVYFCASGFRGYYNEQFFGPGTRLTVL.

This clone was found once. The chain uses TRBV10-1 and TRBJ2-1, with TRBD2 matching 10 bases. With 3 bases clipped from V and 9 bases from J, the junction kept 5 bases outside the gene matches. CDR1 and CDR2 from the germline V gene are WNHNN and SYGVQD (reference sequence). This CDR3 comprises 14 residues. CDR3 region: CASSEFSGGSEQFF. CDR3 in DNA: TGCGCCAGCAGTGAATTTAGCGGGGGGTCTGAGCAGTTCTTC.

The chain links TRBV5-1 to TRBJ2-2; D possibly corresponds to TRBD2 (6 bases). The CDR3 contains 15 residues. Germline assignment: CDR1 SGHRS and CDR2 YFSETQ. V was trimmed by 6 bases and J by 6 bases, leaving 18 bases between them. The CDR3 reads CASTGTAGSSGELFF. The CDR3 DNA reads as TGCGCCAGCACTGGGACTGCCGGATCATCCGGGGAGCTGTTTTTT. Full variable domain (outside the CDR3, taken from reference TRBV5-1 and TRBJ2-2): KAGVTQTPRYLIKTRGQQVTLSCSPISGHRSVSWYQQTPGQGLQFLFEYFSETQRNKGNFPGRFSGRQFSNSRSEMNVSTLELGDSALYLCASTGTAGSSGELFFGEGSRLTVL.

The chain is built from TRBV9 and TRBJ2-1, with D tentatively TRBD2 (5 bases). The V end lost 0 bases, the J end lost 6 bases, and 10 bases lay between the germline ends. Germline V gene data show CDR1 as SGDLS and CDR2 as YYNGEE. The CDR3 spans 14 residues. The CDR3 DNA sequence: TGTGCCAGCAGCGTAGCTCCTAGCCCCAATGAGCAGTTCTTC. Protein: CASSVAPSPNEQFF.

The chain employs TRBV27 and TRBJ2-7; 10 bases are a match to TRBD2. CDR1 is MNHEY, CDR2 SMNVEV, per germline (reference sequence). Germline trimming cut 1 base from V and 5 bases from J; bases unmatched to any gene: 8. The CDR3 is made up of 16 amino acids. The CDR3 sequence is CASSLLSSGSFNEQYF. As DNA, the CDR3 is TGTGCCAGCAGTTTATTATCTAGCGGGAGTTTCAACGAGCAGTACTTC.

The chain combines TRBV29-1 with TRBJ1-1; the D gene is possibly TRBD1 (5 bases). CDR1 is SQVTM and CDR2 is ANQGSEA in the germline V gene. Trimming removed 7 bases at V and 3 bases at J, with 12 bases between. This CDR3 spans 12 amino acids. This CDR3 reads CSAERGDTEAFF. DNA for the CDR3: TGCAGCGCCGAACGGGGGGACACTGAAGCTTTCTTT.

The chain uses TRBV28 and TRBJ1-1; the D gene is possibly TRBD1 (6 bases). Trimming shortened V by 6 bases and J by 6 bases, and 17 bases separated the two germline ends. Germline CDR1 is MDHEN and CDR2 is SYDVKM. The CDR3 sequence is 14 residues long. The CDR3 bases are TGTGCCAGCAGCCTTGACAGGCTCAACGCTGAAGCTTTCTTT. Encoded protein: CASSLDRLNAEAFF.